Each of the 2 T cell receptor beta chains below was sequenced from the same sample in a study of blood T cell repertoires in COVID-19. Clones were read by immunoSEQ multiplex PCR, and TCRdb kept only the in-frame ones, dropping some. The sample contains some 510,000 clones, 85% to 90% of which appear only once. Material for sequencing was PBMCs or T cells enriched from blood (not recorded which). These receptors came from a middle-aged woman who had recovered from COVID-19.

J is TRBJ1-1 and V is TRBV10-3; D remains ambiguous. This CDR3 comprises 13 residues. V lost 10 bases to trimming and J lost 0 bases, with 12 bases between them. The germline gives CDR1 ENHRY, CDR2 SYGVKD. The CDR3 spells CATAGGVNTEAFF. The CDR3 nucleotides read TGTGCCACCGCGGGTGGGGTGAACACTGAAGCTTTCTTT.

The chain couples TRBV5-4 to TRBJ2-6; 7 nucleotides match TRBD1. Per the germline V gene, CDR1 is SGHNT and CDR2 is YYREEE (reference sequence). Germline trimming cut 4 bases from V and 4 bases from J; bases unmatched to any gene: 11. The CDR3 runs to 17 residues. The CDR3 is CASSARTGVTGANVLTF. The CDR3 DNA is TGTGCCAGCAGCGCGCGAACAGGGGTAACAGGGGCCAACGTCCTGACTTTC. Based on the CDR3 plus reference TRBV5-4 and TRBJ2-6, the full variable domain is ETGVTQSPTHLIKTRGQQVTLRCSSQSGHNTVSWYQQALGQGPQFIFQYYREEENGRGNFPPRFSGLQFPNYSSELNVNALELDDSALYLCASSARTGVTGANVLTFGAGSRLTVL.